The sample holds many counts of the clone carrying this TCR beta chain. Its antigen is unknown. This sample is part of a study of glioma-infiltrating T cells. Amplification of TCR alpha and beta CDR3 regions from RNA used iRepertoire nested multiplex PCR. Input was about 85-450 ng of tissue mRNA or PBMC total RNA. MiXCR, run by TCRdb on the multiplex PCR reads, gives a single entry per CDR3 protein. In the table there are about 110,000 distinct CDR3 sequences, about 25% of which are singletons. Germline V gene lookup returns CDR1 MDHEN and CDR2 SYDVKM. This CDR3 spans 14 amino acids. The V gene end was trimmed by 5 bases and the J gene end by 3 bases; junction bases not matched to a gene: 6. Overall study results and limits: Tissue and blood shared very few CDR3 sequences. Above-expected tissue-blood divergence occurred in all gliomas, most in low-grade ones.

The sample was glioma tissue, nonneoplastic brain tissue, or PBMCs (not recorded which). V is TRBV28 and J is TRBJ1-2, with 7 bases that match TRBD1. The source is a human donor with low-grade glioma or glioblastoma, undergoing nonglioma brain surgery, or in good health (not recorded which). The CDR3 region has the DNA TGTGCCAGCAGTCCCTTGACAGGGCACTATGGCTACACCTTC. It yields the protein CASSPLTGHYGYTF.